Listed here are 3 T cell receptor beta chains from one sample, sequenced in a study of blood T cell repertoires in COVID-19. The method was immunoSEQ multiplex PCR; TCRdb's version includes in-frame clones alone and lacks a portion of them. The repertoire includes around 47,000 clones, approximately 87% of them detected once, and roughly 3.7% sits in the top ten. Specimen: peripheral blood. These receptors came from a man between 35 and 55 years old with COVID-19, enrolled during active disease.

The chain recombines TRBV3-1 (or the pseudogene TRBV3-2) with TRBJ1-3; D ambiguous. CDR1 and CDR2 from the germline V gene are LGHDT and YNNKEL (reference sequence). The CDR3 runs to 15 residues. Trimming took 2 bases from V and 0 from J, leaving 8 bases between them. CDR3 protein: CASSQRLVSGNTIYF. In DNA, the CDR3 is TGTGCCAGCAGCCAAAGACTTGTCTCTGGAAACACCATATATTTT.

The chain uses TRBV4-2 and TRBJ1-1; tentative D call: TRBD1 (6 bases). The length of the CDR3 is 15 residues. CDR1 is LGHNA, CDR2 YNFKEQ, per germline. Deletions cut 4 bases from V and 6 bases from J, with 18 bases between. In DNA form, the CDR3 reads TGTGCCAGCAGCCCACTCTTAACAGGGATCCCTGAAGCTTTCTTT. Translation: CASSPLLTGIPEAFF.

The chain combines TRBV4-2 with TRBJ1-2; TRBD1 matches 9 bases. The CDR3 covers 15 residues. The trim removed 3 bases at V and 2 bases at J, leaving 4 bases unmatched. Germline-derived CDR1 and CDR2 are LGHNA and YNFKEQ. Here the CDR3 reads CASSQTGGANYGYTF. In nucleotides, the CDR3 is TGTGCCAGCAGCCAGACAGGGGGGGCAAACTATGGCTACACCTTC.